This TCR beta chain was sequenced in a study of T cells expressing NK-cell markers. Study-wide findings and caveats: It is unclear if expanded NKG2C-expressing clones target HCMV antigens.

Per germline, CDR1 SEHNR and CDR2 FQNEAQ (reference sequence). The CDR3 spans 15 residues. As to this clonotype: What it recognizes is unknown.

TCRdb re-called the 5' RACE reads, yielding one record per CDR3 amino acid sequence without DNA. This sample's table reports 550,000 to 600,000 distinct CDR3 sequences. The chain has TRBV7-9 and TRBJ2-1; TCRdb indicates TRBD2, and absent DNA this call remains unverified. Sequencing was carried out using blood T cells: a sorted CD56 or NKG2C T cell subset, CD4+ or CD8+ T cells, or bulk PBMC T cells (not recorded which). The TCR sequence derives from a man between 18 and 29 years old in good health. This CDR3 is CASSRSGVSYNEQFF. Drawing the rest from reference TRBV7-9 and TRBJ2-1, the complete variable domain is DTGVSQNPRHKITKRGQNVTFRCDPISEHNRLYWYRQTLGQGPEFLTYFQNEAQLEKSRLLSDRFSAERPKGSFSTLEIQRTEQGDSAMYLCASSRSGVSYNEQFFGPGTRLTVL.